Below are 12 T cell receptor beta chains sequenced from a single sample in a study of blood T cell repertoires in COVID-19. Generated by immunoSEQ multiplex PCR, the TCRdb table keeps only in-frame clones and is missing some. The sample gives roughly 45,000 clones, roughly 90% of which show up once; 15% to 20% is in the top ten. The sequencing input was peripheral blood. These TCRs come from a man between 65 and 85 years old with active COVID-19.

V usage is TRBV28 and J usage is TRBJ1-2; no reliable D call. This CDR3 has 12 amino acids. Germline CDR1 is MDHEN and CDR2 is SYDVKM. Trimming pared 7 bases from V and 7 bases from J, leaving 13 bases between. In DNA form, the CDR3 reads TGTGCCAGCACCCCTCGCGTTGGTGGCTACACCTTC. Translation gives CASTPRVGGYTF.

The chain uses TRBV7-8 and TRBJ2-3; D unclear. Trimming removed 1 base from V and 10 bases from J, with 12 bases in between. Per germline, CDR1 SGHVS and CDR2 FQNEAQ. The CDR3 extends over 13 amino acids. In DNA form, the CDR3 reads TGTGCCAGCAGCTTAGGATTAGTTTATGCGCAGTATTTT. Amino acid sequence: CASSLGLVYAQYF.

The rearrangement joins TRBV18 to TRBJ2-1; TRBD1 matches 7 bases. V lost 4 bases, J lost 9 bases, and 3 bases stayed unmatched. The CDR3 spans 12 residues. Germline lookup yields CDR1 KGHSH and CDR2 LQKENI. In nucleotides, the CDR3 is TGTGCCAGCTCACGACAGGGTGCTGAGCAGTTCTTC. Its translation is CASSRQGAEQFF.

This clone has a handful of counts. The V gene is TRBV14, the J gene TRBJ2-7, with 9 bases fitting TRBD2. This CDR3 has 15 amino acids. V shed 4 bases and J 0 bases; nucleotides not matched to a gene: 4. The germline CDR1 and CDR2 sequences are SGHDN and FVKESK. CDR3 residues: CASSRASGVSYEQYF. CDR3 bases: TGTGCCAGCAGCCGGGCTAGCGGGGTCTCCTACGAGCAGTACTTC.

The chain carries TRBV19 and TRBJ2-3; 10 bases map to TRBD2. J was trimmed by 5 bases and V by 5 bases; bases with no gene match: 7. CDR1 and CDR2 from the germline V gene are LNHDA and SQIVND (reference sequence). The CDR3 totals 15 residues. The CDR3 DNA sequence: TGTGCCAGTAGTCTCCTAGCGGGAGTGAGAGATACGCAGTATTTT. The encoded protein is CASSLLAGVRDTQYF.

This rearrangement joins TRBV3-1 (or the pseudogene TRBV3-2) to TRBJ1-1, with a tentative D call TRBD1 (6 bases). Germline V gene data show CDR1 as LGHDT and CDR2 as YNNKEL (reference sequence). The CDR3 has 17 amino acids. Trimming stripped 3 bases from V and 6 bases from J, with 23 bases between. CDR3 residues: CASSHTSLFFRGSEAFF. The CDR3 nucleotides are TGTGCCAGCAGCCACACTAGTCTGTTCTTCAGGGGCTCTGAAGCTTTCTTT.

This clone was counted a single time. The rearrangement joins TRBV4-1 to TRBJ1-1, with 7 bases identical to TRBD1. Germline values: CDR1 MGHRA, CDR2 YSYEKL. The CDR3 covers 14 residues. Trimming cost V 3 bases and J 3 bases; bases outside gene matches: 4. The DNA of the CDR3 is TGCGCCAGCAGCCACCGCACAGGGGACACTGAAGCTTTCTTT. Translation gives CASSHRTGDTEAFF.

The chain links TRBV11-2 to TRBJ1-5; D gene uncertain. The CDR3 totals 15 residues. Germline lookup yields CDR1 SGHAT and CDR2 FQNNGV. The ends were cut back, 0 bases at V and 1 base at J, with 7 bases in the middle. The CDR3 region has the DNA TGTGCCAGCAGCTTAGAGGGCAGGAGCAATCAGCCCCAGCATTTT. Protein sequence: CASSLEGRSNQPQHF.

This clone showed up just a few times. The chain joins TRBV19 to TRBJ1-2, with D unclear. With 3 bases removed from V and 7 bases from J, the gap between germline ends came to 12 bases. Per the germline V gene, CDR1 is LNHDA and CDR2 is SQIVND (reference sequence). This CDR3 comprises 13 residues. CDR3 bases: TGTGCCAGTAGTATCTGGGGAGGGTCTGGCTACACCTTC. This codes for CASSIWGGSGYTF.

The rearrangement joins TRBV6-2 or TRBV6-3 to TRBJ1-1; 7 bases agree with TRBD1. CDR1 MNHEY and CDR2 SVGEGT come from the germline V gene. Unmatched junction bases numbered 8, after V lost 4 bases and J lost 6 bases. The CDR3 contains 14 residues. The CDR3 DNA reads as TGTGCCAGCAGTTCCGACAGGGTGGACTCTGAAGCTTTCTTT. Translation: CASSSDRVDSEAFF.

This chain uses TRBV7-9 with TRBJ2-3; 9 bases agree with TRBD2. Per the germline V gene, CDR1 is SEHNR and CDR2 is FQNEAQ (reference sequence). This CDR3 is 15 amino acids long. Germline trimming cut 1 base from V and 4 bases from J; bases unmatched to any gene: 3. Here the CDR3 DNA reads TGTGCCAGCAGCTTAGGGTTAGCGGGAGCAGATACGCAGTATTTT. It specifies CASSLGLAGADTQYF.

The chain couples TRBV9 to TRBJ2-2; TRBD2 matches 9 bases. The length of the CDR3 is 17 residues. CDR1 is SGDLS, CDR2 YYNGEE, per germline. J was trimmed by 4 bases and V by 0 bases; bases with no gene match: 7. The CDR3 DNA reads as TGTGCCAGCAGCGTAGGTGGCGGGAGGGCGCCCACCGGGGAGCTGTTTTTT. Its translation: CASSVGGGRAPTGELFF.